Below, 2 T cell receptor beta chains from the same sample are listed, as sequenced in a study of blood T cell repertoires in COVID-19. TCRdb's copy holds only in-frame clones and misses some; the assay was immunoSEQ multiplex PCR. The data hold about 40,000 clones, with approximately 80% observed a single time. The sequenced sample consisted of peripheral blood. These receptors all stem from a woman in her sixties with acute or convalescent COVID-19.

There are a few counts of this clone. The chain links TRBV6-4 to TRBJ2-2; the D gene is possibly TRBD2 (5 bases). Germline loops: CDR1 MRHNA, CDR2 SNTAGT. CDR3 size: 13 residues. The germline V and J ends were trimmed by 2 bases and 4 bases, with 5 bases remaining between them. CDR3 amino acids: CASSDGSTGELFF. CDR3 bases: TGTGCCAGCAGTGACGGGAGCACCGGGGAGCTGTTTTTT.

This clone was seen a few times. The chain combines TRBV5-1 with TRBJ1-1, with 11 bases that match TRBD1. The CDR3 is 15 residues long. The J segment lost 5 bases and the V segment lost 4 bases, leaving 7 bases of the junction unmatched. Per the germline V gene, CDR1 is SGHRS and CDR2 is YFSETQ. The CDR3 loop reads CASSTPGQGGTEAFF. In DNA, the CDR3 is TGCGCCAGCAGCACCCCGGGACAGGGGGGAACTGAAGCTTTCTTT.